Each of the 9 T cell receptor beta chains below was sequenced from the same sample in a study of shared clonotypes between healthy human individuals. TCRdb's table, derived via immunoSEQ multiplex PCR, lists solely in-frame clones and lacks some. The table shows approximately 740,000 clones, with approximately 79% occurring only once. Source material: memory CD4+ T cells sorted from blood. Subset: CD45RA-negative fraction. These receptors all stem from a woman younger than 45 in good health.

V is TRBV5-4 and J is TRBJ2-1, with TRBD1 matching 8 bases. The CDR3 sequence is 15 residues long. The V segment lost 4 bases and the J segment 4 bases; nucleotides outside the gene matches: 7. Germline V gene lookup returns CDR1 SGHNT and CDR2 YYREEE (reference sequence). The CDR3 DNA reads TGTGCCAGCAGCCGAATCGGGACAGGATACAATGAGCAGTTCTTC. This codes for CASSRIGTGYNEQFF.

V gene TRBV27 combines with J gene TRBJ1-1, with 9 bases identical to TRBD1. CDR1 MNHEY and CDR2 SMNVEV come from the germline V gene (reference sequence). The CDR3 consists of 16 residues. The trim removed 4 bases at V and 0 bases at J, leaving 6 bases unmatched. The CDR3 nucleotides read TGTGCCAGCAGTTCCTACGGGACAGGGATGAACACTGAAGCTTTCTTT. The encoded protein is CASSSYGTGMNTEAFF.

The V gene is TRBV6-4, the J gene TRBJ2-1, with a tentative D call TRBD2 (6 bases). Trimming left V 0 bases short and J 3 bases short, with 12 bases between. CDR1 and CDR2 (germline): MRHNA, SNTAGT. The CDR3 spans 16 residues. The CDR3 spells CASSDSPGGGYNEQFF. The CDR3 DNA follows: TGTGCCAGCAGTGACTCCCCCGGGGGAGGCTACAATGAGCAGTTCTTC.

Concerning this clone: Additional DNA sequences in this sample encode the identical CDR3. The chain links TRBV5-1 to TRBJ2-1, with 8 bases aligning to TRBD1. V lost 3 bases and J lost 1; bases outside the gene matches: 3. The CDR3 is 15 residues long. CDR1 and CDR2 from the germline V gene are SGHRS and YFSETQ. CDR3 sequence reads: CASSSQGDSYNEQFF. DNA for the CDR3: TGCGCCAGCAGCTCACAGGGGGATTCCTACAATGAGCAGTTCTTC. Complete variable domain (other parts from reference TRBV5-1 and TRBJ2-1): KAGVTQTPRYLIKTRGQQVTLSCSPISGHRSVSWYQQTPGQGLQFLFEYFSETQRNKGNFPGRFSGRQFSNSRSEMNVSTLELGDSALYLCASSSQGDSYNEQFFGPGTRLTVL.

The gene calls are TRBV5-1 and TRBJ1-4, with D hard to call. The ends were cut back, 4 bases at V and 0 bases at J, with 16 bases in the middle. CDR1 and CDR2 (germline): SGHRS, YFSETQ. This CDR3 is 17 amino acids long. In DNA form, the CDR3 reads TGCGCCAGCAGCCCGAGAGGAGGTGGGGCAACTAATGAAAAACTGTTTTTT. The encoded protein is CASSPRGGGATNEKLFF.

Concerning this clone itself: At one of its ends the junction is not consistent with the germline gene, which may arise from a read error. The V gene is TRBV11-2, the J gene TRBJ2-7, with TRBD2 matching over 8 bases. The CDR3 sequence is 14 residues long. The germline CDR1 and CDR2 sequences are SGHAT and FQNNGV. The CDR3 loop is CACTRGTSSSEQYF. The CDR3 DNA sequence: TGTGCCTGCACAAGAGGGACTAGTTCCTCCGAGCAGTACTTC.

This clone occurred a few times. The chain uses TRBV6-1 and TRBJ1-4; 7 bases fit TRBD1. CDR3 length: 18 amino acids. V shed 3 bases and J 0 bases; nucleotides not matched to a gene: 10. Germline loops: CDR1 MNHNS, CDR2 SASEGT. CDR3 sequence (DNA): TGTGCCAGCAGTGAGACGACAGGGCGAGTTGCAACTAATGAAAAACTGTTTTTT. This encodes CASSETTGRVATNEKLFF.

This clone appeared a single time. The chain employs TRBV5-1 and TRBJ1-5; TRBD1 matches at 8 bases. In germline, CDR1 is SGHRS, CDR2 YFSETQ. The CDR3 spans 15 residues. J lost 3 bases, V lost 3 bases, and 5 bases had no gene match. The CDR3: CASSSEGQDNQPQHF. The CDR3 nucleotides are TGCGCCAGCAGCTCGGAGGGACAGGACAATCAGCCCCAGCATTTT.

This clone has a handful of counts. This chain links TRBV19 with TRBJ1-2, with D uncertain. Germline CDR1 reads LNHDA; CDR2 reads SQIVND (reference sequence). V lost 7 bases and J lost 5, with 17 bases in between. There are 14 residues in the CDR3. The CDR3 here is CASNTGVENYGYTF. CDR3 nucleotide sequence: TGTGCCAGTAATACCGGCGTAGAAAATTATGGCTACACCTTC.